The clone carrying this T cell receptor beta chain was detected only once. In the source study's methods: Estimation of nucleated cell counts was performed using reference gene primer amplification. The data were produced by immunoSEQ multiplex PCR, yet TCRdb's version contains in-frame clones alone and is incomplete. That table gives V, J and clone size, and the DNA gave D and trimming. In the table there are approximately 150,000 clones, approximately 84% of which are singletons. V was shortened by 1 base and J by 14 bases, with 23 bases between the two germline ends. The CDR3 is made up of 15 amino acids. Germline V gives CDR1 LGHNA, CDR2 YNFKEQ. These data come from a study of blood T cell repertoires in COVID-19. Study overall: Samples representing acute and convalescent COVID-19 were sourced from the United States, Italy and Spain. In each case, the material was cDNA or gDNA derived from T cells, B-cell-depleted T cells, or PBMCs.

The rearrangement links TRBV4-2 to TRBJ1-2, with D possibly TRBD1 on 5 matching bases. This TCR was recovered from a human donor with acute or convalescent COVID-19. The donor label of this sample is uncertain. Sequenced material: peripheral blood. The chain's CDR3 is CASSQGVWLSGDFTF. DNA of the CDR3: TGTGCCAGCAGCCAAGGGGTGTGGCTTTCGGGGGATTTTACCTTC.